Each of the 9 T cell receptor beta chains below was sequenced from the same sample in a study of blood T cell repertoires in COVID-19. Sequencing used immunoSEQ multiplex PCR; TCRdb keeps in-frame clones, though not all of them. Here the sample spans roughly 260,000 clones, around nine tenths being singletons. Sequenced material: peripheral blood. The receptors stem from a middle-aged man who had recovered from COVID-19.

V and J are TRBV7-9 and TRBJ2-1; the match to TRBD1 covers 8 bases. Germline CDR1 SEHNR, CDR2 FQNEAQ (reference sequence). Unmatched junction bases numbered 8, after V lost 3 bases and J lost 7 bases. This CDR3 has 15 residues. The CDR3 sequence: CASSFGQGHLNEQFF. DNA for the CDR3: TGTGCCAGCAGCTTTGGACAGGGCCACCTTAATGAGCAGTTCTTC.

The CDR3 protein is CASSYGPGSSYNEQFF. As DNA, the CDR3 is TGTGCCAGCAGTTACGGCCCGGGGAGCTCCTACAATGAGCAGTTCTTC. The chain is built from TRBV6-2 or TRBV6-3 and TRBJ2-1; possibly TRBD2 for D (5 bases). The CDR3 covers 16 residues. The V end lost 2 bases, the J end lost 0 bases, and 11 bases lay between the germline ends. Germline CDR1 reads MNHEY; CDR2 reads SVGEGT.

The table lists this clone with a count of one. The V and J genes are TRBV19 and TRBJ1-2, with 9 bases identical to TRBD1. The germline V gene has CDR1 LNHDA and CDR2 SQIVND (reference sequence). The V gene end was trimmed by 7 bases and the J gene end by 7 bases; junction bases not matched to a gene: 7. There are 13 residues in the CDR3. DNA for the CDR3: TGTGCCAGTACGAGGGACAGGGTACGTGGCTACACCTTC. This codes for CASTRDRVRGYTF.

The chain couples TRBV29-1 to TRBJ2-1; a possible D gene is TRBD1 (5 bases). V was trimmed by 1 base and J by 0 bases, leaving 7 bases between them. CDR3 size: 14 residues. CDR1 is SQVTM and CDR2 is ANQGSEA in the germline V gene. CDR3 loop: CSVEGRGSYNEQFF. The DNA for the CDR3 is TGCAGCGTTGAAGGAAGGGGCTCCTACAATGAGCAGTTCTTC.

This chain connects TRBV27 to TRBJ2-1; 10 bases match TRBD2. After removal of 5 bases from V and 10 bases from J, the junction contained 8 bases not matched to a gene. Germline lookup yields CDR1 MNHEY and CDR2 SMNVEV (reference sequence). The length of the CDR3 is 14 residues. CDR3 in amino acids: CASSKGTSAREQFF. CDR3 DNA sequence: TGTGCCAGCAGTAAGGGGACTAGCGCACGCGAGCAGTTCTTC.

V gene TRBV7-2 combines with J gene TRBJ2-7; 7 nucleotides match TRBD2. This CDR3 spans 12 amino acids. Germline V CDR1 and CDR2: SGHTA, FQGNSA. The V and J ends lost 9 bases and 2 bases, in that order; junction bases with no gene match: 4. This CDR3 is CASGGVTYEQYF. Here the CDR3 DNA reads TGTGCCAGTGGGGGGGTGACCTACGAGCAGTACTTC.

The CDR3: CASSGSGVSVQQETQYF. The DNA for the CDR3 is TGCGCCAGCAGCGGTTCGGGGGTGAGCGTTCAACAAGAGACCCAGTACTTC. V gene TRBV5-1 combines with J gene TRBJ2-5, with D perhaps TRBD2 (6 bases). The CDR3 runs to 17 residues. The V gene lost 4 bases and the J gene lost 2 bases, with 21 bases spanning the gap. The germline V gene encodes CDR1 SGHRS and CDR2 YFSETQ.

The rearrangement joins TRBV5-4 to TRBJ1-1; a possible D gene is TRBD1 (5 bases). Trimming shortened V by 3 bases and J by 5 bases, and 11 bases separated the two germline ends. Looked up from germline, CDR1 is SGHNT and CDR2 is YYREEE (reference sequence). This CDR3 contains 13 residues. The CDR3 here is CASSSPGGTEAFF. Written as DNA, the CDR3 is TGTGCCAGCAGCTCCCCCGGGGGGACTGAAGCTTTCTTT.

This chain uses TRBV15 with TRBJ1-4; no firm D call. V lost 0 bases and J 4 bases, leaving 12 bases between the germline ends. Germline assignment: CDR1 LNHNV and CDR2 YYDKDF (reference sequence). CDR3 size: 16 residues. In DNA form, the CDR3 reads TGTGCCACCAGCAGAGAGGGGAGGCAGCGTAATGAAAAACTGTTTTTT. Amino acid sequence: CATSREGRQRNEKLFF. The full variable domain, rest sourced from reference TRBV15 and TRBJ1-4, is DAMVIQNPRYQVTQFGKPVTLSCSQTLNHNVMYWYQQKSSQAPKLLFHYYDKDFNNEADTPDNFQSRRPNTSFCFLDIRSPGLGDTAMYLCATSREGRQRNEKLFFGSGTQLSVL.